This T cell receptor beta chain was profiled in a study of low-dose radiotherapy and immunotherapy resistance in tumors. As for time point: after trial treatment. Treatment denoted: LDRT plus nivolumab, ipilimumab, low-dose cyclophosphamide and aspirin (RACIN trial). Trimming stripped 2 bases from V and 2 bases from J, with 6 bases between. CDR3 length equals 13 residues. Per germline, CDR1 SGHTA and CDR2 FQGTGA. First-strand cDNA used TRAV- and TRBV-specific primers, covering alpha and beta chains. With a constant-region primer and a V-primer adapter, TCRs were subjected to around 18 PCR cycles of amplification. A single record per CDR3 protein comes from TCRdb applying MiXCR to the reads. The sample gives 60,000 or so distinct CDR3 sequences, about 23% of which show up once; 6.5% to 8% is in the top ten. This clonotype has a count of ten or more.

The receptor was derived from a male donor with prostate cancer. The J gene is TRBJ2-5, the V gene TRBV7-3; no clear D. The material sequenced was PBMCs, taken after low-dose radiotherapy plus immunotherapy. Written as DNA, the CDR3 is TGTGCCAGCAGCTTACTCGGGCAAGAGACCCAGTACTTC. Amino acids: CASSLLGQETQYF.